The clone carrying this T cell receptor beta chain has only a few counts. The germline V gene has CDR1 SGHNT and CDR2 YYREEE (reference sequence). V lost 6 bases and J lost 0; bases outside the gene matches: 10. The CDR3 is 16 amino acids. The method was immunoSEQ multiplex PCR; TCRdb's version includes in-frame clones alone and lacks a portion of them. This sample has about 140,000 clones, with roughly 93% found just once. These data come from a study of T cell responses to AZD1222 COVID-19 vaccine. The chain couples TRBV5-4 to TRBJ2-3; 7 bases match TRBD2. This specimen consisted of peripheral blood, obtained on day 0 of MenACWY control vaccination. This receptor was obtained from an adult in good health. CDR3 bases: TGTGCCAGCACCGAAGCGGGGCGACTTAGCACAGATACGCAGTATTTT. Residues: CASTEAGRLSTDTQYF.